The rows below give T cell receptor beta chains drawn from one sample of a study of T cell responses to AZD1222 COVID-19 vaccine. Data came from immunoSEQ multiplex PCR; TCRdb stores just in-frame clones and leaves some out. The sample consists of roughly 98,000 clones, around nine tenths of them appearing once. The sample consisted of peripheral blood, taken on day 0 of AZD1222 vaccination. The receptors derive from an adult in good health. Both conserved end residues are part of each CDR3. D genes are given only for firm matches. Expanded clones are given a class, and other clones once, few, many or no size at all.

d_gene: NA; j_gene: TRBJ2-5; v_gene: TRBV7-9; abundance: NA; CDR3nt: TGTGCCAGCAGCCCACGGGACCCTAAATCCAAAGAGACCCAGTACTTC; CDR3aa: CASSPRDPKSKETQYF
d_gene: TRBD1; j_gene: TRBJ2-7; v_gene: TRBV27; abundance: NA; CDR3nt: TGTGCCAGCAGTTTATCGGGGACAGGGTCCTACGAGCAGTACTTC; CDR3aa: CASSLSGTGSYEQYF
d_gene: TRBD1; j_gene: TRBJ2-2; v_gene: TRBV5-4; abundance: NA; CDR3nt: TGTGCCAGCAGCCCCGGGACAGGGGGAAACGGGGAGCTGTTTTTT; CDR3aa: CASSPGTGGNGELFF
d_gene: NA; j_gene: TRBJ1-3; v_gene: TRBV5-4; abundance: few; CDR3nt: TGTGCCAGCAGAGTGTATGGGGTAAACACCATATATTTT; CDR3aa: CASRVYGVNTIYF
d_gene: NA; j_gene: TRBJ1-4; v_gene: TRBV5-1; abundance: NA; CDR3nt: TGCGCCAGCAGCTCCTACTATGGCCCCAATGAAAAACTGTTTTTT; CDR3aa: CASSSYYGPNEKLFF
d_gene: NA; j_gene: TRBJ2-1; v_gene: TRBV19; abundance: NA; CDR3nt: TGTGCCAGTAGTATAGCAGACTACAATGAGCAGTTCTTC; CDR3aa: CASSIADYNEQFF
d_gene: NA; j_gene: TRBJ2-2; v_gene: TRBV5-5; abundance: NA; CDR3nt: TGTGCCAGCAGCTTGGCTGGTAGGGACACCGGGGAGCTGTTTTTT; CDR3aa: CASSLAGRDTGELFF
d_gene: NA; j_gene: TRBJ1-4; v_gene: TRBV7-2; abundance: once; CDR3nt: TGTGCCAGCAGCCCTGGATTCAAGGGGACTAATGAAAAACTGTTTTTT; CDR3aa: CASSPGFKGTNEKLFF
d_gene: TRBD1; j_gene: TRBJ1-1; v_gene: TRBV5-1; abundance: once; CDR3nt: TGCGCCAGCAGCCTCAGCCAGGGGGCGCCCACTGAAGCTTTCTTT; CDR3aa: CASSLSQGAPTEAFF
d_gene: NA; j_gene: TRBJ2-2; v_gene: TRBV5-1; abundance: NA; CDR3nt: TGCGCCAGCAGCTTTTTTGGGGTGGTGAACACCGGGGAGCTGTTTTTT; CDR3aa: CASSFFGVVNTGELFF
d_gene: TRBD1; j_gene: TRBJ1-1; v_gene: TRBV7-2; abundance: NA; CDR3nt: TGTGCCAGCAGCATGACAGGGGCCACTGAAGCTTTCTTT; CDR3aa: CASSMTGATEAFF
d_gene: NA; j_gene: TRBJ1-5; v_gene: TRBV30; abundance: NA; CDR3nt: TGTGCCTGGAGGGGGGGCGGGAGCAATCAGCCCCAGCATTTT; CDR3aa: CAWRGGGSNQPQHF
d_gene: NA; j_gene: TRBJ1-6; v_gene: TRBV6-5; abundance: NA; CDR3nt: TGTGCCAGCAGTACCGGGCCCATTCCGAATTCACCCCTCCACTTT; CDR3aa: CASSTGPIPNSPLHF
d_gene: TRBD2; j_gene: TRBJ2-2; v_gene: TRBV3-1/TRBV3-2; abundance: NA; CDR3nt: TGTGCCAGCAGCCCCCCTAGCGGGAGGGCCAAGTACACCGGGGAGCTGTTTTTT; CDR3aa: CASSPPSGRAKYTGELFF
d_gene: NA; j_gene: TRBJ1-1; v_gene: TRBV4-2; abundance: once; CDR3nt: TGTGCCAGCAGCCAAGATTGGCCCCAAGAAAACACTGAAGCTTTCTTT; CDR3aa: CASSQDWPQENTEAFF
d_gene: NA; j_gene: TRBJ2-7; v_gene: TRBV27; abundance: NA; CDR3nt: TGTGCCAGCAGTTTAAGGCAGACCTACGAGCAGTACTTC; CDR3aa: CASSLRQTYEQYF
d_gene: TRBD1; j_gene: TRBJ2-7; v_gene: TRBV19; abundance: NA; CDR3nt: TGTGCCAGTAGTACCGAATTTCGGGACAGCTACGAGCAGTACTTC; CDR3aa: CASSTEFRDSYEQYF
d_gene: NA; j_gene: TRBJ2-2; v_gene: TRBV18; abundance: NA; CDR3nt: TGTGCCAGCTCACCGGACGAAGGACACAACACCGGGGAGCTGTTTTTT; CDR3aa: CASSPDEGHNTGELFF
d_gene: NA; j_gene: TRBJ1-6; v_gene: TRBV3-1/TRBV3-2; abundance: NA; CDR3nt: TGTGCCAGCAGCCAAGATCGACCGACCTCACCCCTCCACTTT; CDR3aa: CASSQDRPTSPLHF
d_gene: NA; j_gene: TRBJ1-2; v_gene: TRBV12-3/TRBV12-4; abundance: NA; CDR3nt: TGTGCCAGCAGTTTAAACAGGGTCTATGGCTACACCTTC; CDR3aa: CASSLNRVYGYTF
d_gene: TRBD1; j_gene: TRBJ1-6; v_gene: TRBV6-5; abundance: NA; CDR3nt: TGTGCCGGGGGGACAGGGGGAAATAATTCACCCCTCCACTTT; CDR3aa: CAGGTGGNNSPLHF
d_gene: TRBD1; j_gene: TRBJ1-2; v_gene: TRBV7-6; abundance: NA; CDR3nt: TGTGCCAGCAGCCAAAGGCCCGTAGGACAGGGGATGAGTGGCTACACCTTC; CDR3aa: CASSQRPVGQGMSGYTF
d_gene: NA; j_gene: TRBJ1-2; v_gene: TRBV2; abundance: NA; CDR3nt: TGTGCCAGCAGTGAGCACAATTACTATGGCTACACCTTC; CDR3aa: CASSEHNYYGYTF
d_gene: NA; j_gene: TRBJ2-2; v_gene: TRBV5-1; abundance: NA; CDR3nt: TGCGCCAGCAGCCCCCCGCTCGGGTCTAGCCCGGCCGGGGAGCTGTTTTTT; CDR3aa: CASSPPLGSSPAGELFF
d_gene: NA; j_gene: TRBJ2-5; v_gene: TRBV6-5; abundance: NA; CDR3nt: TGTGCCAGCACCAGCACACACCAGGAGACCCAGTACTTC; CDR3aa: CASTSTHQETQYF
d_gene: NA; j_gene: TRBJ2-1; v_gene: TRBV10-3; abundance: NA; CDR3nt: TGTGCCATCAGAAAAGGGGTTAACTCCTACAATGAGCAGTTCTTC; CDR3aa: CAIRKGVNSYNEQFF
d_gene: NA; j_gene: TRBJ2-2; v_gene: TRBV19; abundance: once; CDR3nt: TGTGCCAGTAGTATAGATTGGCGGCAGACCACCGGGGAGCTGTTTTTT; CDR3aa: CASSIDWRQTTGELFF
d_gene: TRBD2; j_gene: TRBJ2-2; v_gene: TRBV10-1; abundance: once; CDR3nt: TGCGCCTCAGGCTACCGACTAGCGGGGCAAACCGGGGAGCTGTTTTTT; CDR3aa: CASGYRLAGQTGELFF
d_gene: TRBD1; j_gene: TRBJ1-1; v_gene: TRBV14; abundance: NA; CDR3nt: TGTGCCAGCAGCCCGGGACAGCCGTCTGAAGCTTTCTTT; CDR3aa: CASSPGQPSEAFF
d_gene: TRBD1; j_gene: TRBJ1-4; v_gene: TRBV5-4; abundance: NA; CDR3nt: TGTGCCAGCAGCGAGGACAGGGGTGTAACGAGGTCCAGCCTTTTT; CDR3aa: CASSEDRGVTRSSLF
d_gene: NA; j_gene: TRBJ1-2; v_gene: TRBV18; abundance: NA; CDR3nt: TGTGCCAGCTCACCACTATCTGCGGTAGGCGGCTACACCTTC; CDR3aa: CASSPLSAVGGYTF
d_gene: TRBD2; j_gene: TRBJ2-3; v_gene: TRBV7-6; abundance: NA; CDR3nt: TGTGCCAGCAGCTTAGGTTGGTTAGCGGGATTATCATCTGATACGCAGTATTTT; CDR3aa: CASSLGWLAGLSSDTQYF
d_gene: TRBD2; j_gene: TRBJ2-1; v_gene: TRBV11-3; abundance: NA; CDR3nt: TGTGCCAGCAAGGAGGGACTAGCGAGCAATGAGCAGTTCTTC; CDR3aa: CASKEGLASNEQFF
d_gene: NA; j_gene: TRBJ2-7; v_gene: TRBV28; abundance: NA; CDR3nt: TGTGCCAGCAGTTTCTTCCGGGGAGATGGAGAGCAGTACTTC; CDR3aa: CASSFFRGDGEQYF
d_gene: NA; j_gene: TRBJ1-2; v_gene: TRBV19; abundance: NA; CDR3nt: TGTGCCAGTAGTATATCCAGGCCCTATGGCTACACCTTC; CDR3aa: CASSISRPYGYTF
d_gene: TRBD1; j_gene: TRBJ1-2; v_gene: TRBV7-3; abundance: once; CDR3nt: TGTGCCAGCAGCTTAAGCGGGACAGTTAACTATGGCTACACCTTC; CDR3aa: CASSLSGTVNYGYTF
d_gene: TRBD1; j_gene: TRBJ1-2; v_gene: TRBV6-5; abundance: NA; CDR3nt: TGTGCCAGCAGTAGAGGCGACAGGGCTAATTACGGCTACACCTTC; CDR3aa: CASSRGDRANYGYTF
d_gene: NA; j_gene: TRBJ2-3; v_gene: TRBV7-9; abundance: NA; CDR3nt: TGTGCCAGCAGCTTAGCAGACAGCACAGATACGCAGTATTTT; CDR3aa: CASSLADSTDTQYF
d_gene: TRBD1; j_gene: TRBJ2-2; v_gene: TRBV5-5; abundance: NA; CDR3nt: TGTGCCAGCAGCTTGGGTCAGGGGGTCACCGGGGAGCTGTTTTTT; CDR3aa: CASSLGQGVTGELFF
d_gene: NA; j_gene: TRBJ1-1; v_gene: TRBV19; abundance: NA; CDR3nt: TGTGCCTCCATGGTTACGGGAGCATCTGAAGCTTTCTTT; CDR3aa: CASMVTGASEAFF
d_gene: NA; j_gene: TRBJ2-5; v_gene: TRBV6-1; abundance: NA; CDR3nt: TGTGCCAGCAGTGAACCCGGCCGGACCCAGTACTTC; CDR3aa: CASSEPGRTQYF